This TCR beta chain emerged from a study of T cell responses to AZD1222 COVID-19 vaccine. The study, taken as a whole, reports: Possibly, clonal diversity was underestimated; donors were largely white British and included more females.

This clone was seen a few times. Its cognate antigen is unknown. CDR3 length: 18 residues. The V gene's germline CDR1 is KGHDR and CDR2 SFDVKD. Trimming removed 0 bases at V and 2 bases at J, with 17 bases between. Libraries were prepared by immunoSEQ multiplex PCR; TCRdb keeps only in-frame clonotypes and omits some of them. The sample lists 120,000 to 150,000 clones, around 88% occurring once. Sequenced material: peripheral blood, taken on day 0 of AZD1222 vaccination. The receptor was isolated from an adult in good health. The chain couples TRBV24-1 to TRBJ2-3, with D perhaps assigned TRBD1 or TRBD2 (6 bases each). Here the CDR3 reads CATSDLGGGTVHTDTQYF. The CDR3 DNA follows: TGTGCCACCAGTGATTTGGGAGGGGGGACGGTGCACACAGATACGCAGTATTTT.